This T cell receptor beta chain originates from a study of T cells expressing NK-cell markers. Study-level results: Of the CD8+ T cell pool in about 6 donors, roughly 1.0-7.5% was accounted for by dominant NKG2C+ clonotypes.

TCRdb re-analyzed the 5' RACE reads; it lists each CDR3 protein once, without DNA. The sample table includes over 150,000 distinct CDR3 sequences. As regards this clonotype: Its antigen is currently unknown.

The sample taken for sequencing was blood T cells: a sorted CD56 or NKG2C T cell subset, CD4+ or CD8+ T cells, or bulk PBMC T cells (not recorded which). The receptor's source is a woman between 45 and 65 years old in good health.

CDR3 sequence reads: CASSQGGKNNEQFF. The chain joins TRBV3-1 to TRBJ2-1. This CDR3 region has 14 residues. CDR1 is LGHDT, CDR2 YNNKEL, per germline (reference sequence).